The clone carrying this T cell receptor beta chain was detected many times. Its antigen is unknown. These data come from a study of CD8 T cells in ankylosing spondylitis. CDR1 SGHTA and CDR2 FQGNSA come from the germline V gene. The CDR3 totals 14 residues. Trimming pared 1 base from V and 1 base from J, leaving 4 bases between. 5'-RACE, quantitative and with molecular barcodes, yielded the TCR beta libraries. From the 5' RACE reads, TCRdb called clonotypes with MiXCR, one entry per CDR3 protein. The sample consists of 500,000 or so distinct CDR3 sequences, about 5% of them appearing once. General observations from the study: Significantly higher representation of disease-linked clones was reported for matched ankylosing spondylitis synovial fluid. Relatively rare in peripheral blood, disease-linked clones were also CD8+. Ankylosing spondylitis blood appeared to be characterized by a TCR beta motif of under ten highly homologous variants.

Sequencing used blood, either unsorted or a sorted T cell fraction (not recorded which). The V gene is TRBV7-2, the J gene TRBJ2-2, with D unresolved. The clonotype was recovered from a male donor with ankylosing spondylitis. The DNA of the CDR3 is TGTGCCAGCAGCTTAGTTTGGAACACCGGGGAGCTGTTTTTT. This encodes CASSLVWNTGELFF.